This paragraph reports one TCR beta chain. Trimming took 7 bases from V and 1 from J; bases not matched to a gene: 7. The CDR3 covers 15 residues. The germline CDR1 and CDR2 sequences are PRHDT and FYEKMQ (reference sequence). UMIs and a universal primer site were added when TCR cDNA was made by 5'RACE template switching. TCRdb recomputed calls from the 5' RACE reads with MiXCR, one row per CDR3 protein. The sample yields roughly 85,000 distinct CDR3 sequences, more than 10% seen once. The sample belongs to a study of T cells after yellow fever vaccination. This receptor was taken from a man between 18 and 35 years old who received the YFV17D yellow fever vaccine. Material: CD8+ T cells not binding an NS4B(214-222) dextramer, sorted from PBMCs, obtained more than 20 days after the first yellow fever vaccination. The V and J genes are TRBV13 and TRBJ2-3, with 8 bases identical to TRBD2. DNA for the CDR3: TGTGCCAGCAATGAGAATAGCGGGGGCACAGATACGCAGTATTTT. Protein: CASNENSGGTDTQYF.